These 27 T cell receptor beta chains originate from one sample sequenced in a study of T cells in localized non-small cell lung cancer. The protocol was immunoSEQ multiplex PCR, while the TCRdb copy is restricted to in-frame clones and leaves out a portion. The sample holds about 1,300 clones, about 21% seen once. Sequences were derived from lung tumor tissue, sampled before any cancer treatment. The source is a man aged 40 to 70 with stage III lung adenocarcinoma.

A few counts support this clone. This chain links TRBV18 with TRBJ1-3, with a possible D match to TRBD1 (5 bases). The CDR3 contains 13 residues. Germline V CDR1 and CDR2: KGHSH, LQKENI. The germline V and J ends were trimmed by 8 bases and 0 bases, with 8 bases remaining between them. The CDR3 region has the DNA TGTGCCAGCCGAGGGGACTCTGGAAACACCATATATTTT. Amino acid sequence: CASRGDSGNTIYF. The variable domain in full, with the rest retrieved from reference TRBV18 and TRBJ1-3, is NAGVMQNPRHLVRRRGQEARLRCSPMKGHSHVYWYRQLPEEGLKFMVYLQKENIIDESGMPKERFSAEFPKEGPSILRIQQVVRGDSAAYFCASRGDSGNTIYFGEGSWLTVV.

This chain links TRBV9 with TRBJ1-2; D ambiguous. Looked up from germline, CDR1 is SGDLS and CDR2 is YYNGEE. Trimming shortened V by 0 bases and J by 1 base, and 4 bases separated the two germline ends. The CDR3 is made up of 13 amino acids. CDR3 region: CASSVDYNYGYTF. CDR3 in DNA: TGTGCCAGCAGCGTAGACTATAACTATGGCTACACCTTC.

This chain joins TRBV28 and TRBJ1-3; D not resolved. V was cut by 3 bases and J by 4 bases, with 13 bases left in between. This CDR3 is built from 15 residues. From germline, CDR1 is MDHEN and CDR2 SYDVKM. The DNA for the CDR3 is TGTGCCAGCAGTTTGGATATTGGGGTCGGAAACACCATATATTTT. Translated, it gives CASSLDIGVGNTIYF.

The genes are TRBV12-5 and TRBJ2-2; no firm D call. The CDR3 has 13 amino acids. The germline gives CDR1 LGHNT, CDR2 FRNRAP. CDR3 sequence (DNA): TGTGCCAGCTCCCAGTTTAAGACCGGGGAGCTGTTTTTT. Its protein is CASSQFKTGELFF. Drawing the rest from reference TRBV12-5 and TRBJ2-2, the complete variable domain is DARVTQTPRHKVTEMGQEVTMRCQPILGHNTVFWYRQTMMQGLELLAYFRNRAPLDDSGMPKDRFSAEMPDATLATLKIQPSEPRDSAVYFCASSQFKTGELFFGEGSRLTVL.

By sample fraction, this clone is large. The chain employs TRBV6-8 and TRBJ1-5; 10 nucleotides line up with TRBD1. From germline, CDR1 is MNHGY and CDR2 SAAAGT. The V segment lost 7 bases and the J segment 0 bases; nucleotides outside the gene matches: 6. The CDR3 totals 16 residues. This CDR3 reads CASTGQGGSSNQPQHF. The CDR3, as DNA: TGTGCCAGCACCGGACAGGGGGGTAGTAGCAATCAGCCCCAGCATTTT.

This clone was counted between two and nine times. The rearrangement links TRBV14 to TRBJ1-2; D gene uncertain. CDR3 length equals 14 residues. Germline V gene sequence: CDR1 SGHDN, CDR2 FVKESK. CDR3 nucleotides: TGTCCCCGATCCGAGACCCCTGCTAACTATGGCTACACCTTC. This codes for CPRSETPANYGYTF.

The CDR3 DNA follows: TGTGCCAGCAGTTTCTATGCTAGCGGTAACTCCTACGAGCAGTACTTC. Its protein product is CASSFYASGNSYEQYF. The chain uses TRBV28 and TRBJ2-7; TRBD2 agrees at 7 bases. The germline gives CDR1 MDHEN, CDR2 SYDVKM. The CDR3 loop spans 16 amino acids. After removal of 3 bases from V and 0 bases from J, the junction contained 8 bases not matched to a gene.

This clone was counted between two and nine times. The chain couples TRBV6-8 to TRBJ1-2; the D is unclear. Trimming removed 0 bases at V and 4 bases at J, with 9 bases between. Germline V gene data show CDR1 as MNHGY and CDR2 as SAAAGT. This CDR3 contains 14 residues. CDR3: CASSYSGSLYGYTF. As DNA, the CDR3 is TGTGCCAGCAGTTACTCAGGGAGCCTCTATGGCTACACCTTC.

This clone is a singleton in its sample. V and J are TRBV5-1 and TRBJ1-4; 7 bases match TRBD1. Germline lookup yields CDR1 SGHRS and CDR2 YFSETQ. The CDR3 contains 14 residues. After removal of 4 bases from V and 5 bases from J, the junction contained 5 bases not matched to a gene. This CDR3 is CASSTGQQNEKLFF. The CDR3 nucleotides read TGCGCCAGCAGCACGGGACAGCAAAATGAAAAACTGTTTTTT.

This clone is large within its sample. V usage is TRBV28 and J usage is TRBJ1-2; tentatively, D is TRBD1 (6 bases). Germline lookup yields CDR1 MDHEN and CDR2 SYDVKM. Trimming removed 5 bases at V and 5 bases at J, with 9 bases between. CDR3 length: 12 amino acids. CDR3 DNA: TGTGCCAGCAGTGATAGGGGGTATGGCTACACCTTC. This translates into CASSDRGYGYTF.

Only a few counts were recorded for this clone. This CDR3 is CAWSPGSEQYF. DNA of the CDR3: TGTGCCTGGAGTCCGGGGAGCGAGCAGTACTTC. This sequence joins TRBV30 and TRBJ2-7; a weak D match, TRBD2 (5 bases). This CDR3 region has 11 residues. Per the germline V gene, CDR1 is GTSNPN and CDR2 is SVGIG (reference sequence). V was clipped by 2 bases and J by 6 bases, with 8 bases between them.

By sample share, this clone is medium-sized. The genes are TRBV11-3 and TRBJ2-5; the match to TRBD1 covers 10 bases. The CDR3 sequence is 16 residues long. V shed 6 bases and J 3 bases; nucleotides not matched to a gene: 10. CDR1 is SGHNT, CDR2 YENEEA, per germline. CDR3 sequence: CASRPTRGTGEETQYF. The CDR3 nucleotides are TGTGCCAGCAGACCTACAAGAGGGACAGGGGAAGAGACCCAGTACTTC.

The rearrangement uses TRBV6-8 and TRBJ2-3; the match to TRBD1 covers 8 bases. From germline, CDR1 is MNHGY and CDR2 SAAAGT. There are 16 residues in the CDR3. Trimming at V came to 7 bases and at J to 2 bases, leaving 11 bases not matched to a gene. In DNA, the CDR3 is TGTGCCAGCATCCCGAGGGCAGGGGGCAACACAGATACGCAGTATTTT. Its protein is CASIPRAGGNTDTQYF.

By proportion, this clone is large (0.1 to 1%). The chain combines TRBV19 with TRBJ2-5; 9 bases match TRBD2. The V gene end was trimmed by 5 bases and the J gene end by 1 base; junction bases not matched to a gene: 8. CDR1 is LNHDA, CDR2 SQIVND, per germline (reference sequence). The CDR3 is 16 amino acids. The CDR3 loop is CASSPLAGEAQETQYF. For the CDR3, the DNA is TGTGCCAGTAGTCCCTTAGCGGGAGAGGCCCAAGAGACCCAGTACTTC.

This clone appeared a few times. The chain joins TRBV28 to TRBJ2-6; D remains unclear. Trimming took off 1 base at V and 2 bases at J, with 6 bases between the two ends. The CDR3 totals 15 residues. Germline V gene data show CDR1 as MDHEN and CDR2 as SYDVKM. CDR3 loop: CASSLSQPGANVLTF. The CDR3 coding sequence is TGTGCCAGCAGTTTATCGCAACCTGGGGCCAACGTCCTGACTTTC.

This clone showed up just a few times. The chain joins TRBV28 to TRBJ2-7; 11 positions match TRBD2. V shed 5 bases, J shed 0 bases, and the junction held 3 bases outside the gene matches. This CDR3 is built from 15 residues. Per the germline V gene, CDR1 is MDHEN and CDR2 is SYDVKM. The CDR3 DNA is TGTGCCAGCAGTCCGACTAGCGGGACCTCCTACGAGCAGTACTTC. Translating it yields CASSPTSGTSYEQYF.

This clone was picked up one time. The DNA for the CDR3 is TGTGCCAGTAGTCCCGCGTTCGGGCAGTTAACCAACTATGGCTACACCTTC. It yields the protein CASSPAFGQLTNYGYTF. The chain carries TRBV19 and TRBJ1-2, with unresolved D. This CDR3 spans 17 amino acids. V lost 5 bases, J lost 2 bases, and 21 bases lay in between. The germline CDR1 and CDR2 sequences are LNHDA and SQIVND (reference sequence).

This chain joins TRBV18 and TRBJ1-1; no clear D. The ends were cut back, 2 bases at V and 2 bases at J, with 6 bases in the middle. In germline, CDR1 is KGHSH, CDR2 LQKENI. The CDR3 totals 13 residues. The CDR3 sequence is CASSPGINTEAFF. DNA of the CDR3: TGTGCCAGCTCACCAGGGATCAACACTGAAGCTTTCTTT.

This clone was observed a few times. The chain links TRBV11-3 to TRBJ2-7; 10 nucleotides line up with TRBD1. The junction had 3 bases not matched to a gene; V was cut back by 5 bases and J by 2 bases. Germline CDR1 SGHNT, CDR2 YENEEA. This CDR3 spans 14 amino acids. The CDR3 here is CASSQDRGAYEQYF. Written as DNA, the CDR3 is TGTGCCAGCAGCCAGGACAGGGGGGCCTACGAGCAGTACTTC.

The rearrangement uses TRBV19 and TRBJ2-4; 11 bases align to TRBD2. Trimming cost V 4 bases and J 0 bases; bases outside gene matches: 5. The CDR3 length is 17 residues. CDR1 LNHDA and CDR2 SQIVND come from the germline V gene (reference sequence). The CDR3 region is CASSTGLAELAKNIQYF. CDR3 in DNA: TGTGCCAGTAGTACGGGACTAGCGGAGTTAGCCAAAAACATTCAGTACTTC.

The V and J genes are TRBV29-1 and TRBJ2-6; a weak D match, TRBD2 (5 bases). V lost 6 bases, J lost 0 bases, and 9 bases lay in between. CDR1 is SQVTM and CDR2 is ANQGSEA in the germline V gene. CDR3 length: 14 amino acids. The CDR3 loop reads CSVAEGSGANVLTF. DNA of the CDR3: TGCAGCGTCGCCGAGGGCTCTGGGGCCAACGTCCTGACTTTC.

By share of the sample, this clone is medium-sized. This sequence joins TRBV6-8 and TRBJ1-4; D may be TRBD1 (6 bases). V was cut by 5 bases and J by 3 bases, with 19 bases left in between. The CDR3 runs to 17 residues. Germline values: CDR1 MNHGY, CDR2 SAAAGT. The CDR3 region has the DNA TGTGCCAGCAGTGAGTACCTACAGGGACGGGCTAATGAAAAACTGTTTTTT. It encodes CASSEYLQGRANEKLFF.

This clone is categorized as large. CDR3 bases: TGTGCCAGCAGTGACTTATTTGAGGGGCCTAACTATGGCTACACCTTC. It encodes CASSDLFEGPNYGYTF. The gene calls are TRBV6-8 and TRBJ1-2; perhaps TRBD1 as D (5 bases). This CDR3 is built from 16 residues. From germline, CDR1 is MNHGY and CDR2 SAAAGT. Trimming left V 5 bases short and J 0 bases short, with 16 bases between.

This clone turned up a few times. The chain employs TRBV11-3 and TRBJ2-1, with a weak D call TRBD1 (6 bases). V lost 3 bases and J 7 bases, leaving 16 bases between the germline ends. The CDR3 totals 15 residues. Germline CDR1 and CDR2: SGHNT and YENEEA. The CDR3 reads CASSLDSGGFNEQFF. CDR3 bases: TGTGCCAGCAGCTTGGACAGCGGCGGATTTAATGAGCAGTTCTTC.

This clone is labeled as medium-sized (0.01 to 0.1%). CDR3 nucleotides: TGCGCCAGCAGCCGACTAGCGGGCTACCAAGAGACCCAGTACTTC. This translates into CASSRLAGYQETQYF. The rearrangement uses TRBV4-1 and TRBJ2-5; 10 bases map to TRBD2. CDR3 length: 15 amino acids. Germline-derived CDR1 and CDR2 are MGHRA and YSYEKL. V lost 4 bases and J lost 0; bases outside the gene matches: 2.

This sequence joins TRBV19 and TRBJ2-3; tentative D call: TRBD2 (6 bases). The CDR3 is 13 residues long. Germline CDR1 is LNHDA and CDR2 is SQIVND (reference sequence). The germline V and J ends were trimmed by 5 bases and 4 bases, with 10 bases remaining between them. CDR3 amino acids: CASSALASDTQYF. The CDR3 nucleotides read TGTGCCAGTAGTGCACTAGCCTCAGATACGCAGTATTTT.

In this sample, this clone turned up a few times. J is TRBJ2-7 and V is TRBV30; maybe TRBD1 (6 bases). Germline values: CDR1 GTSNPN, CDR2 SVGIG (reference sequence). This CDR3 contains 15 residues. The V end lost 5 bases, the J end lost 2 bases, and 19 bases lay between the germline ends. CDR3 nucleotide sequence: TGTGCCTGGTCTTCTAGGGACACACAACCCTACGAGCAGTACTTC. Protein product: CAWSSRDTQPYEQYF.